Below, 19 T cell receptor beta chains from the same sample are listed, as sequenced in a study of cytomegalovirus exposure and HLA in healthy donors. Only in-frame clones appear in the TCRdb table, and some are missing; sequencing was by immunoSEQ multiplex PCR. This sample has about 200,000 clones, with 84% found just once. Input material: PBMCs. These receptor sequences come from a woman younger than 45 in good health and CMV-seropositive.

The chain carries TRBV27 and TRBJ2-2; the D gene is possibly TRBD1 (7 bases). The CDR3 is made up of 16 amino acids. Deletions cut 7 bases from V and 0 bases from J, with 15 bases between. Looked up from germline, CDR1 is MNHEY and CDR2 is SMNVEV (reference sequence). CDR3: CASTLAGQPNTGELFF. In DNA form, the CDR3 reads TGTGCCAGCACCCTTGCGGGACAGCCGAACACCGGGGAGCTGTTTTTT.

Only a few counts were recorded for this clone. V gene TRBV2 combines with J gene TRBJ1-2; weak D call: TRBD1 (5 bases). There are 12 residues in the CDR3. Deletions cut 6 bases from V and 4 bases from J, with 9 bases between. Germline CDR1 is SNHLY and CDR2 is FYNNEI. DNA of the CDR3: TGTGCCAGCAGCAGGGAGGTCTATGGCTACACCTTC. Translation gives CASSREVYGYTF.

The chain recombines TRBV30 with TRBJ2-3; TRBD1 matches 8 bases. The CDR3 spans 14 residues. Looked up from germline, CDR1 is GTSNPN and CDR2 is SVGIG (reference sequence). V was clipped by 5 bases and J by 0 bases; unmatched bases: 4. The CDR3 reads CAWGQGTSTDTQYF. The CDR3 bases are TGTGCCTGGGGACAGGGCACCAGCACAGATACGCAGTATTTT.

The chain uses TRBV15 and TRBJ1-3; D remains ambiguous. With 4 bases removed from V and 0 bases from J, the gap between germline ends came to 10 bases. The CDR3 is 15 amino acids. CDR1 is LNHNV and CDR2 is YYDKDF in the germline V gene (reference sequence). The CDR3 DNA reads as TGTGCCACCAGCACCCAGATTAACTCTGGAAACACCATATATTTT. Translation: CATSTQINSGNTIYF.

This clone was detected only a few times. The chain couples TRBV10-3 to TRBJ1-5, with D possibly being TRBD1 (5 bases). This CDR3 is built from 15 residues. The V end was cut by 0 bases, the J end by 7 bases, with 13 bases between. Germline-derived CDR1 and CDR2 are ENHRY and SYGVKD. The CDR3 DNA reads TGTGCCATCAGTGAGTCGATGGCAGGGTCCCAGCCCCAGCATTTT. Translation: CAISESMAGSQPQHF.

The chain links TRBV6-5 to TRBJ2-3; maybe TRBD1 (5 bases). The CDR3 extends over 15 amino acids. Germline-derived CDR1 and CDR2 are MNHEY and SVGAGI. Trimming left V 6 bases short and J 2 bases short, with 15 bases between. CDR3 DNA sequence: TGTGCCAGCAGGTACGACAGCGACCTCACAGATACGCAGTATTTT. Amino acids: CASRYDSDLTDTQYF.

This chain links TRBV9 with TRBJ2-7, with 8 bases fitting TRBD2. The CDR3 runs 16 residues. Germline V lookup: CDR1 SGDLS, CDR2 YYNGEE. With V trimmed by 0 bases and J by 2 bases, 7 bases remained unmatched. CDR3 coding DNA: TGTGCCAGCAGCGTAGGACGGGGGGGTCCCCCCTACGAGCAGTACTTC. Protein product: CASSVGRGGPPYEQYF.

This chain joins TRBV5-1 and TRBJ1-1, with D unresolved. The CDR3 is 12 residues long. The germline gives CDR1 SGHRS, CDR2 YFSETQ. The ends were cut back, 4 bases at V and 11 bases at J, with 15 bases in the middle. The CDR3 sequence is CASSQDMASAFF. In nucleotides, the CDR3 is TGCGCCAGCAGCCAAGACATGGCCTCTGCTTTCTTT.

The chain links TRBV29-1 to TRBJ1-1; perhaps TRBD1 as D (5 bases). Germline-derived CDR1 and CDR2 are SQVTM and ANQGSEA. The CDR3 totals 13 residues. V was pared by 8 bases and J by 4 bases, with 17 bases between. The CDR3 sequence is CSSRVGLSTEAFF. The CDR3, as DNA: TGCAGCTCCCGAGTGGGGCTGAGCACTGAAGCTTTCTTT.

The gene calls are TRBV19 and TRBJ1-5; 8 bases line up with TRBD1. This CDR3 contains 13 residues. Germline V gives CDR1 LNHDA, CDR2 SQIVND (reference sequence). After removal of 4 bases from V and 7 bases from J, the junction contained 3 bases not matched to a gene. The CDR3, as DNA: TGTGCCAGTAGTACGGACAGGGCCCAGCCCCAGCATTTT. It yields the protein CASSTDRAQPQHF.

Regarding this clone: Other DNA sequences of this sample code for an identical CDR3. The CDR3 coding sequence is TGTGCCAGCAGCTTGGGACAGGGGGCAGGATATGGCTACACCTTC. It yields the protein CASSLGQGAGYGYTF. The chain combines TRBV11-2 with TRBJ1-2; 12 bases fit TRBD1. The CDR3 consists of 15 residues. V lost 3 bases, J lost 5 bases, and 4 bases stayed unmatched. Germline assignment: CDR1 SGHAT and CDR2 FQNNGV.

This chain uses TRBV7-9 with TRBJ2-3; D might be TRBD1 (5 bases). Germline lookup yields CDR1 SEHNR and CDR2 FQNEAQ (reference sequence). Trimming removed 3 bases from V and 2 bases from J, with 12 bases in between. The CDR3 has 15 amino acids. CDR3 in amino acids: CASSLMGQATDTQYF. As DNA, the CDR3 is TGTGCCAGCAGCTTGATGGGGCAGGCCACAGATACGCAGTATTTT.

The chain has TRBV29-1 and TRBJ1-5; 7 bases line up with TRBD1. Germline V gives CDR1 SQVTM, CDR2 ANQGSEA. The V and J ends lost 8 bases and 2 bases, in that order; junction bases with no gene match: 9. This CDR3 spans 14 amino acids. The CDR3 loop is CSTRQGEGNQPQHF. In DNA, the CDR3 is TGCAGCACCCGACAGGGCGAGGGCAATCAGCCCCAGCATTTT.

This sequence joins TRBV7-9 and TRBJ2-5; no firm D call. V lost 1 base, J lost 4 bases, and 16 bases lay in between. CDR1 and CDR2 (germline): SEHNR, FQNEAQ (reference sequence). This CDR3 is 16 amino acids long. Written as DNA, the CDR3 is TGTGCCAGCAGCTTAGGTGCAGGCAGAGCTTCAGAGACCCAGTACTTC. This sequence encodes CASSLGAGRASETQYF.

Details on this clone: This sample includes further DNA sequences coding for the same CDR3. This rearrangement joins TRBV19 to TRBJ2-1; D remains ambiguous. Trimming took off 3 bases at V and 3 bases at J, with 6 bases between the two ends. In germline, CDR1 is LNHDA, CDR2 SQIVND (reference sequence). The CDR3 is 13 amino acids. The CDR3: CASSIGGYNEQFF. The CDR3 DNA reads TGTGCCAGTAGTATTGGCGGCTACAATGAGCAGTTCTTC.

The rearrangement joins TRBV11-3 to TRBJ2-5; 8 positions match TRBD1. Trimming removed 3 bases from V and 5 bases from J; junction bases left unmatched: 5. The CDR3 covers 14 residues. Germline V gene data show CDR1 as SGHNT and CDR2 as YENEEA. CDR3 amino acids: CASSLSRGLETQYF. Written as DNA, the CDR3 is TGTGCCAGCAGCTTGAGCAGGGGGCTGGAGACCCAGTACTTC.

The chain links TRBV5-1 to TRBJ2-5; 7 positions match TRBD1. The germline CDR1 and CDR2 sequences are SGHRS and YFSETQ. V was clipped by 4 bases and J by 10 bases; unmatched bases: 7. The length of the CDR3 is 12 residues. CDR3 DNA: TGCGCCAGCAGCCCGGCCGACAGGGACCAGTACTTC. Its protein is CASSPADRDQYF.

This sequence joins TRBV19 and TRBJ2-5, with D possibly TRBD1 on 6 matching bases. Trimming left V 7 bases short and J 6 bases short, with 12 bases between. Looked up from germline, CDR1 is LNHDA and CDR2 is SQIVND (reference sequence). This CDR3 has 12 amino acids. Written as DNA, the CDR3 is TGTGCCAGTAAGTCGACAGGACAGACCCAGTACTTC. As protein: CASKSTGQTQYF.

The gene calls are TRBV18 and TRBJ1-1; no clear D. This CDR3 region has 12 residues. With 3 bases removed from V and 3 bases from J, the gap between germline ends came to 5 bases. Germline V gene sequence: CDR1 KGHSH, CDR2 LQKENI. CDR3 in amino acids: CASSPQDTEAFF. Here the CDR3 DNA reads TGTGCCAGCTCACCCCAGGACACTGAAGCTTTCTTT. Full variable domain (remainder filled in from reference TRBV18 and TRBJ1-1): NAGVMQNPRHLVRRRGQEARLRCSPMKGHSHVYWYRQLPEEGLKFMVYLQKENIIDESGMPKERFSAEFPKEGPSILRIQQVVRGDSAAYFCASSPQDTEAFFGQGTRLTVV.